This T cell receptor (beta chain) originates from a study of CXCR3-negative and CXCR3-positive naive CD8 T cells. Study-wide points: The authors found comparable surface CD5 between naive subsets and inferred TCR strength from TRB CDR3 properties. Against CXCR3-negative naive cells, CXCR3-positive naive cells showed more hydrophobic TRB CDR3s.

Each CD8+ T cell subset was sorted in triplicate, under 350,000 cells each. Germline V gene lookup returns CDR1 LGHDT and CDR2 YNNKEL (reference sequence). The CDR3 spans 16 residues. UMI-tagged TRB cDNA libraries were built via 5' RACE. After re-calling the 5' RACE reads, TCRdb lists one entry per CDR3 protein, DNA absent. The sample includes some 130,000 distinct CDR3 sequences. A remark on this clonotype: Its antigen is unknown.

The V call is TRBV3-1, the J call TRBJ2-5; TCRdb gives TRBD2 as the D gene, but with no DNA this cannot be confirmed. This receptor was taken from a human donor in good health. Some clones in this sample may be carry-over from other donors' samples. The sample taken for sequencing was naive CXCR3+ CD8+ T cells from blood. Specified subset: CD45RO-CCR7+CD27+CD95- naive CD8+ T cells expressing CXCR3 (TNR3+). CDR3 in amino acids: CASSKRGLAGVQTQYF.